Listed below are T cell receptor beta chains from one sample, sequenced in a study of blood T cell repertoires in COVID-19. The protocol was immunoSEQ multiplex PCR, while the TCRdb copy is restricted to in-frame clones and leaves out a portion. The table has 300,000 to 400,000 clones, roughly 86% seen once. The sequenced sample was peripheral blood. Every receptor here comes from a woman between 50 and 59 years old who had recovered from COVID-19. Both conserved end residues are trimmed from each CDR3. Fields, in order: D gene, V gene, CDR3 protein. The D gene is left open where the match is weak.

D gene: .
V gene: TRBV10-1
CDR3 protein: ASMRDQPQH

D gene: .
V gene: TRBV13
CDR3 protein: ASSFYERAYTGELF

D gene: TRBD1
V gene: TRBV6-2/TRBV6-3
CDR3 protein: ASSQPGQWNEQY

D gene: TRBD1
V gene: TRBV10-3
CDR3 protein: ATGTGLNEQY

D gene: .
V gene: TRBV18
CDR3 protein: ASSPQVVRVGTEAF

D gene: TRBD1
V gene: TRBV28
CDR3 protein: ASSFKVWWGQSNSPLH

D gene: .
V gene: TRBV7-2
CDR3 protein: ASSLSVGDQDTQY

D gene: .
V gene: TRBV7-2
CDR3 protein: ASSFQGVGQPQH

D gene: TRBD2
V gene: TRBV7-8
CDR3 protein: ASSISGGYYNEQF

D gene: .
V gene: TRBV5-5
CDR3 protein: ASSLEGGTSEAF

D gene: .
V gene: TRBV19
CDR3 protein: ASSITGLNTEAF

D gene: .
V gene: TRBV28
CDR3 protein: ASSRSVREPKNIQY

D gene: TRBD1
V gene: TRBV4-1
CDR3 protein: ASSHSPGQATGELF

D gene: TRBD2
V gene: TRBV7-2
CDR3 protein: ASSTIGSGGEQY

D gene: TRBD1
V gene: TRBV6-2/TRBV6-3
CDR3 protein: ASSYLDRAETQY

D gene: TRBD2
V gene: TRBV7-2
CDR3 protein: ASSWSLLAGEQETQY

D gene: .
V gene: TRBV4-1
CDR3 protein: ASSQASQGTQF

D gene: .
V gene: TRBV7-3
CDR3 protein: ASSFKTASGNTIY

D gene: .
V gene: TRBV5-1
CDR3 protein: ASSLQGYRENTEAF

D gene: .
V gene: TRBV10-2
CDR3 protein: ASSGSRGETQY

D gene: .
V gene: TRBV6-1
CDR3 protein: ASSDRAATNEKLF

D gene: TRBD1
V gene: TRBV28
CDR3 protein: ASSAGTGGPGELF

D gene: .
V gene: TRBV6-5
CDR3 protein: ASSYRGLTEAF

D gene: .
V gene: TRBV28
CDR3 protein: ASGASRDLDTQY

D gene: TRBD1
V gene: TRBV9
CDR3 protein: ASSVSPGTGSSPLH

D gene: TRBD1
V gene: TRBV7-9
CDR3 protein: ASSLGQVDQPQH

D gene: TRBD1
V gene: TRBV5-6
CDR3 protein: ASSLVDRENTEAF

D gene: TRBD2
V gene: TRBV7-8
CDR3 protein: ASSRVGSGGPETQY

D gene: .
V gene: TRBV6-5
CDR3 protein: ASGRNHNTGELF

D gene: .
V gene: TRBV7-2
CDR3 protein: ASSLTSPYGYT

D gene: TRBD1
V gene: TRBV19
CDR3 protein: ASSLRPGTGPETQY

D gene: .
V gene: TRBV7-9
CDR3 protein: ASSPGDGWDQPQH

D gene: .
V gene: TRBV20-1
CDR3 protein: SASGARVHEQY

D gene: TRBD1
V gene: TRBV5-5
CDR3 protein: ASSIAGTGFGETQY

D gene: .
V gene: TRBV5-1
CDR3 protein: ASSLAVAERTDTQY

D gene: .
V gene: TRBV27
CDR3 protein: ASTREDTQY

D gene: TRBD1
V gene: TRBV3-1/TRBV3-2
CDR3 protein: ASSGLEQGVTGELF

D gene: TRBD2
V gene: TRBV6-1
CDR3 protein: ASSDLAGTYEQY

D gene: TRBD1
V gene: TRBV6-1
CDR3 protein: ASSESMGQGPSGGYT

D gene: TRBD1
V gene: TRBV6-2/TRBV6-3
CDR3 protein: ASSYSYQGANTEAF

D gene: .
V gene: TRBV28
CDR3 protein: ASSMTGTYGYT

D gene: TRBD2
V gene: TRBV5-4
CDR3 protein: ASTSAVAGPDTQY

D gene: TRBD2
V gene: TRBV4-2
CDR3 protein: ASSPFSGGLGNEQF

D gene: .
V gene: TRBV3-1/TRBV3-2
CDR3 protein: ASSQDPAGFYGYT

D gene: TRBD2
V gene: TRBV9
CDR3 protein: ASSPRGLAGDYEQY

D gene: .
V gene: TRBV9
CDR3 protein: ASSVGTGRETQY

D gene: TRBD1
V gene: TRBV19
CDR3 protein: ASSTPGQGIPSYT

D gene: TRBD1
V gene: TRBV19
CDR3 protein: ASSRDRREKLF

D gene: .
V gene: TRBV12-3/TRBV12-4
CDR3 protein: ASTGVTEAF

D gene: TRBD2
V gene: TRBV7-8
CDR3 protein: ASSTRLAGYNEQF

D gene: .
V gene: TRBV3-1/TRBV3-2
CDR3 protein: ASSQPRGVYNEQF

D gene: TRBD1
V gene: TRBV11-2
CDR3 protein: ASSFGQGQETQY

D gene: TRBD1
V gene: TRBV18
CDR3 protein: ASSPTGVLRGYGYT

D gene: TRBD2
V gene: TRBV9
CDR3 protein: ASSPDRGGLSNEQF

D gene: .
V gene: TRBV19
CDR3 protein: ASNGGAGYT

D gene: .
V gene: TRBV5-1
CDR3 protein: ASSPYSNEKLF

D gene: .
V gene: TRBV6-1
CDR3 protein: ASAISGLTPEAF

D gene: .
V gene: TRBV6-1
CDR3 protein: ASSARLRQRGNEAF

D gene: .
V gene: TRBV2
CDR3 protein: ASSGSGVYGYT